A single TCR beta chain is shown here with its context. The target of this receptor is not known. No qualities accompany the bases; no much larger clone lies one base away. The CDR3 regions of human TCRbeta chains were analyzed by immunosequencing. In the authors' own workflow: Repertoire TCRs were checked for matches against a reference library of SARS-CoV-2-specific TCRs that had been generated using the MIRA antigen-specificity platform. Breadth meant the fraction of unique TCRs that were SARS-CoV-2-associated, whereas depth meant the fraction of total T cells that were SARS-CoV-2-associated. Using the MIRA data, each spike-specific TCR was assigned both to the spike region to which the TCR was reactive and to a CD4 or CD8 class. Log10-transformed breadth and depth values were compared by one-way ANOVA with Sidak's multiple comparisons tests. TCRdb re-hosts the immuneACCESS table, in-frame sequences only. Its copies lack some clones; in the studies checked, an unresolved V gene accounts for under half of them, and the cause for the rest is not known. V and J calls and clone size are given by that table; D and trimming were obtained from the DNA. This sample comprises about 150,000 clones, 88% of them detected only once. Approximately 7.2% of the sample goes to the ten largest clones.

This record comes from a study of T cell responses to AZD1222 COVID-19 vaccine listed by TCRdb under 2021. Some background on the complete study: A total of around 240 trial participants underwent TCR sequencing, of whom around 200 received two doses of AZD1222 and around 25 received two doses of the MenACWY control vaccine. Trial participants were enrolled by age into subgroups of 18-55, 56-69 and 70-plus years, and about 150, 27 and 61 TCR-sequenced participants, respectively, were included in these subgroups. What the study reported, not specific to this receptor: The 56-69-year group was small, and its depth increase did not reach significance, likely because of low power. Most participants were white British and females outnumbered males, and the authors suggested that clonal diversity may have been underestimated. Because no day 14 peak-response samples were available, the repertoires could be characterized only after the peak T cell response. Nearly half of unique spike-specific TCRs reportedly recognized epitopes outside regions mutated in the B.1.351 and B.1.1.7 variants. Conclusions about previously exposed vaccinees are limited because only six or seven AZD1222 recipients were SARS-CoV-2 seropositive at baseline. CD4 TCRs associated with the vaccine covered the entire spike protein, and the dominant responses were in regions 160-218 and 743-854. After two AZD1222 doses, both the breadth and the depth of spike-specific TCRs were significantly higher than at day 0 and than in MenACWY recipients.

This specimen's time point label, per the study, means: sample from adult after SARS-CoV-2 infection, after symptom onset. A couple of convalescent COVID-19 patients, sampled after symptom onset from adults with prior SARS-CoV-2 infection, were also TCR-sequenced for comparison. Measured from the cysteine to the phenylalanine, the CDR3 is 12 residues long. The only DNA kept is the CDR3, 36 bases in frame from the first base. Trimming costs V 5 bases and J 3 bases, and their ends lie 10 bases apart. Based on the germline V gene, the CDR1 and CDR2 sequences are SQVTM and ANQGSEA. Here the sequenced sample was peripheral blood, taken after recovery from COVID-19. Recombination joined TRBV29-1 with TRBJ1-2, and TRBD1 may be the D gene, going by 6 matching bases. The TCR comes from an adult who had recovered from COVID-19. The CDR3 region reads CSVNNRDYGYTF. The DNA reads as follows: TGCAGCGTTAATAACAGGGACTATGGCTACACCTTC.